This TCR beta chain was sequenced in a study of patients and donors after allogeneic stem cell transplantation. MiXCR, applied by TCRdb to the RT-PCR reads, yields one record per CDR3 protein. The sample carries approximately 200,000 distinct CDR3 sequences, 35% to 45% recorded once. Germline values: CDR1 SGHTS, CDR2 YDEGEE. This CDR3 comprises 10 residues. Between the trimmed V and J ends, which lost 5 bases and 8 bases, there was a span of 4 bases. This clonotype was counted between two and nine times. The rearrangement joins TRBV5-8 to TRBJ2-2; D is unresolved. Sequences were obtained from blood, either unsorted or a sorted T cell fraction (not recorded which). The source of this sequence is a human donor who was either an allogeneic HSCT recipient or a stem cell or donor lymphocyte infusion donor (not recorded which). It is not recorded whose cells these are; they may come from a transplant donor. Written as DNA, the CDR3 is TGTGCCAGCAGACGAGGGGAGCTGTTTTTT. Translation: CASRRGELFF.